The present entry profiles one TCR beta chain with its context. The CDR3 spans 14 residues. V gave up 1 base and J gave up 5 bases, with 14 bases separating them. Germline V CDR1 and CDR2: DFQATT, SNEGSKA (reference sequence). This sample was included in a study of blood T cells in healthy people across ages. Next came a second PCR, run for about 6 to 11 cycles, which used a sample-barcoded 5' primer along with a J-beta primer mix. One entry per CDR3 protein results from TCRdb running MiXCR on the 5' RACE reads. Among roughly 1,800,000 distinct CDR3 sequences listed, around half were seen once. The chain combines TRBV20-1 with TRBJ2-5, with unresolved D. The TCR originated in a middle-aged woman in good health. Sequencing was done on a sample of blood. Written as DNA, the CDR3 is TGCAGTGCTAGAGGGGCAGGCTTAAAGGAGACCCAGTACTTC. Protein product: CSARGAGLKETQYF.